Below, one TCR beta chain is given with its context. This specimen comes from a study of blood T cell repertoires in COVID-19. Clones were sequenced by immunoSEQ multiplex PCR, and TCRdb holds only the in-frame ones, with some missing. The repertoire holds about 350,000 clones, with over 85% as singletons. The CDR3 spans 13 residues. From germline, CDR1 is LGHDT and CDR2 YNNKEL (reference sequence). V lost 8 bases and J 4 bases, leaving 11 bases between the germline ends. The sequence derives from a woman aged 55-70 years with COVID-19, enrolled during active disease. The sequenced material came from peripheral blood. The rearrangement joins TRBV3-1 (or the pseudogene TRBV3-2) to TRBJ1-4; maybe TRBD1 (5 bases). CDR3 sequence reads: CASRGYGNEKLFF. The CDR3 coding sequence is TGTGCCAGCCGGGGGTACGGTAATGAAAAACTGTTTTTT.